Only a few counts were recorded for the clone carrying this TCR beta chain. No antigen is known for it. The data are from a study of post-analysis software for immune sequencing data. V shed 5 bases and J 2 bases; nucleotides not matched to a gene: 12. The germline gives CDR1 SGHTA, CDR2 FQGNSA. This CDR3 has 18 residues. Each TCR beta cDNA library carried unique molecular identifiers. T cells numbering about 1 to 10 million gave rise to 400,000 to 550,000 cDNA molecules. One entry per CDR3 protein, called by TCRdb with MiXCR from the PCR reads. Counted here are 350,000 to 450,000 distinct CDR3 sequences, roughly 35% occurring once; the ten biggest clones make up 13%. Study-level points and caveats: Patients used about 5 TRBV segments, including TRBV5-6, TRBV5-1 and TRBV20-1, more often than controls.

This clonotype was obtained from a girl aged 5-17 years with multiple sclerosis. V usage is TRBV7-2 and J usage is TRBJ2-1; 10 bases line up with TRBD1. The sequencing input was blood. The CDR3 sequence is CASSPHRTGTGAYNEQFF. The CDR3 DNA is TGTGCCAGCAGCCCCCATCGTACCGGGACAGGGGCCTACAATGAGCAGTTCTTC. Full variable domain (missing parts from reference TRBV7-2 and TRBJ2-1): GAGVSQSPSNKVTEKGKDVELRCDPISGHTALYWYRQSLGQGLEFLIYFQGNSAPDKSGLPSDRFSAERTGGSVSTLTIQRTQQEDSAVYLCASSPHRTGTGAYNEQFFGPGTRLTVL.